A single sample gave rise to the 27 T cell receptor beta chains below, sequenced in a study of T cells in localized non-small cell lung cancer. The assay was immunoSEQ multiplex PCR, and TCRdb's table has in-frame clones only and misses some. The data show roughly 24,000 clones, 75% to 95% seen once. The source was peripheral blood, collected before any cancer treatment. These receptors all come from an older female donor with stage II squamous cell lung carcinoma.

Note on this clone: In the same sample, other DNA sequences code for this CDR3. This chain connects TRBV2 to TRBJ2-2; D is unclear. The CDR3 loop spans 14 amino acids. The germline gives CDR1 SNHLY, CDR2 FYNNEI. V dropped 4 bases and J dropped 2 bases, with 8 bases sitting between them. CDR3 DNA sequence: TGTGCCAGCAGTGGGTCCGGAAACACCGGGGAGCTGTTTTTT. Translated, it gives CASSGSGNTGELFF. The variable domain in full, with the rest retrieved from reference TRBV2 and TRBJ2-2, is EPEVTQTPSHQVTQMGQEVILRCVPISNHLYFYWYRQILGQKVEFLVSFYNNEISEKSEIFDDQFSVERPDGSNFTLKIRSTKLEDSAMYFCASSGSGNTGELFFGEGSRLTVL.

In this sample, this clone turned up once. CDR3 protein: CASSDGSTSGGPTLPYIQYF. In DNA, the CDR3 is TGTGCCAGCAGTGACGGCTCGACTAGCGGGGGGCCAACCCTACCGTACATTCAGTACTTC. The rearrangement uses TRBV6-4 and TRBJ2-4; 13 nucleotides line up with TRBD2. The CDR3 totals 20 residues. The V gene end was trimmed by 2 bases and the J gene end by 8 bases; junction bases not matched to a gene: 18. Germline V gives CDR1 MRHNA, CDR2 SNTAGT.

The rearrangement uses TRBV28 and TRBJ1-3; no clear D gene. Trimming took off 6 bases at V and 2 bases at J, with 14 bases between the two ends. Per germline, CDR1 MDHEN and CDR2 SYDVKM. The CDR3 runs to 15 residues. The CDR3 nucleotides are TGTGCCAGCAGCCCTTCGGCAGCTCCTGGAAACACCATATATTTT. It translates to CASSPSAAPGNTIYF.

V and J are TRBV2 and TRBJ2-1; weak D call: TRBD2 (5 bases). Trimming took off 8 bases at V and 0 bases at J, with 11 bases between the two ends. The length of the CDR3 is 14 residues. The germline V gene encodes CDR1 SNHLY and CDR2 FYNNEI. The CDR3 nucleotides are TGTGCCAGCTCCGGGGAGAGCTCCTACAATGAGCAGTTCTTC. Residues: CASSGESSYNEQFF.

The CDR3 DNA reads TGTGCCAGCAGTCGATGGCAGGGGGAGGCGGACATTCAGTACTTC. Translating it yields CASSRWQGEADIQYF. The chain couples TRBV27 to TRBJ2-4; D is possibly TRBD1 (7 bases). The germline V and J ends were trimmed by 5 bases and 8 bases, with 19 bases remaining between them. CDR1 MNHEY and CDR2 SMNVEV come from the germline V gene (reference sequence). The CDR3 is 15 amino acids.

The chain is built from TRBV5-4 and TRBJ1-4; a possible D gene is TRBD1 (5 bases). V lost 4 bases to trimming and J lost 3 bases, with 16 bases between them. CDR3 length: 16 amino acids. Germline V gene lookup returns CDR1 SGHNT and CDR2 YYREEE (reference sequence). The CDR3 protein is CASSQDIGVANEKLFF. The DNA of the CDR3 is TGTGCCAGCAGCCAGGACATCGGAGTGGCTAATGAAAAACTGTTTTTT.

This clone came up once. This sequence joins TRBV4-2 and TRBJ1-2; a possible D gene is TRBD1 (5 bases). Trimming took 3 bases from V and 2 from J, leaving 10 bases between them. The germline V gene encodes CDR1 LGHNA and CDR2 YNFKEQ. The CDR3 consists of 14 residues. The CDR3, as DNA: TGTGCCAGCAGCCAGGGGACTGGAAACTATGGCTACACCTTC. Translating gives CASSQGTGNYGYTF.

The CDR3 nucleotides read TGTGCCTCCCCACAGTGGGGCGGCTACACCTTC. Translating gives CASPQWGGYTF. The rearrangement uses TRBV19 and TRBJ1-2; D is possibly TRBD1 (5 bases). Per the germline V gene, CDR1 is LNHDA and CDR2 is SQIVND (reference sequence). The CDR3 extends over 11 amino acids. Deletions cut 11 bases from V and 8 bases from J, with 15 bases between. Full variable domain (missing parts from reference TRBV19 and TRBJ1-2): DGGITQSPKYLFRKEGQNVTLSCEQNLNHDAMYWYRQDPGQGLRLIYYSQIVNDFQKGDIAEGYSVSREKKESFPLTVTSAQKNPTAFYLCASPQWGGYTFGSGTRLTVV.

The V gene is TRBV28, the J gene TRBJ2-7; TRBD1 agrees at 8 bases. V was clipped by 5 bases and J by 7 bases; unmatched bases: 10. CDR3 length: 14 residues. The germline V gene has CDR1 MDHEN and CDR2 SYDVKM. CDR3 coding DNA: TGTGCCAGCAGTCTCTCCGGGACAGGTGGGGAGCAGTACTTC. This encodes CASSLSGTGGEQYF.

V gene TRBV7-2 combines with J gene TRBJ1-1; unclear D gene. V gave up 0 bases and J gave up 5 bases, with 10 bases separating them. The CDR3 consists of 14 residues. Germline assignment: CDR1 SGHTA and CDR2 FQGNSA. In DNA form, the CDR3 reads TGTGCCAGCAGCTTAGCACGGGGAGATACTGAAGCTTTCTTT. Amino acid sequence: CASSLARGDTEAFF.

J is TRBJ1-2 and V is TRBV7-2; TRBD1 might be the D (5 bases). From germline, CDR1 is SGHTA and CDR2 FQGNSA. The CDR3 has 14 amino acids. V was pared by 4 bases and J by 7 bases, with 16 bases between. The chain's CDR3 is CASSSSGTYTGYTF. The DNA for the CDR3 is TGTGCCAGCAGCTCCTCCGGGACCTATACTGGCTACACCTTC.

V gene TRBV28 combines with J gene TRBJ1-5; D unresolved. Trimming removed 5 bases at V and 0 bases at J, with 8 bases between. This CDR3 spans 14 amino acids. The germline CDR1 and CDR2 sequences are MDHEN and SYDVKM. CDR3 DNA sequence: TGTGCCAGCAGTCCCGACACTAGCAATCAGCCCCAGCATTTT. This encodes CASSPDTSNQPQHF.

The V and J genes are TRBV5-1 and TRBJ2-7, with 7 bases matching TRBD2. Trimming at V came to 3 bases and at J to 4 bases, leaving 19 bases not matched to a gene. The CDR3 is made up of 18 amino acids. CDR1 is SGHRS and CDR2 is YFSETQ in the germline V gene. CDR3 nucleotides: TGCGCCAGCAGCTCAAGCCTAGGACTAGTTACTTCCCCTTACGAGCAGTACTTC. Translating gives CASSSSLGLVTSPYEQYF.

The chain carries TRBV28 and TRBJ1-6; D uncertain. V shed 6 bases and J shed 5 bases, with 11 bases lying between them. CDR1 and CDR2 from the germline V gene are MDHEN and SYDVKM. There are 14 residues in the CDR3. Here the CDR3 DNA reads TGTGCCAGCAGGAGGTCTCCACATAATTCACCCCTCCACTTT. As protein: CASRRSPHNSPLHF.

The sample holds one count of this clone. The rearrangement links TRBV7-3 to TRBJ2-7; D not certain. From germline, CDR1 is SGHTA and CDR2 FQGTGA. The CDR3 sequence is 10 residues long. V lost 1 base to trimming and J lost 7 bases, with 2 bases between them. CDR3 amino acids: CASSLKEQYF. The CDR3 coding sequence is TGTGCCAGCAGCTTAAAAGAGCAGTACTTC.

The chain has TRBV10-3 and TRBJ1-5, with a weak D call TRBD1 (5 bases). V was pared by 3 bases and J by 5 bases, with 8 bases between. CDR1 and CDR2 (germline): ENHRY, SYGVKD. CDR3 size: 13 residues. The DNA for the CDR3 is TGTGCCATCAGTGATATGGGGCATCAGCCCCAGCATTTT. Translation: CAISDMGHQPQHF.

CDR3 amino acids: CASSQGKEGKGTQYF. The CDR3 DNA follows: TGCGCCAGCAGCCAAGGAAAAGAGGGGAAGGGGACCCAGTACTTC. The gene calls are TRBV4-1 and TRBJ2-5; D assignment may be TRBD1 or TRBD2 (5 bases each). The germline gives CDR1 MGHRA, CDR2 YSYEKL. The CDR3 length is 15 residues. The V and J ends lost 1 base and 7 bases respectively, with 16 bases between them.

The chain is built from TRBV29-1 and TRBJ2-2; no firm D call. This CDR3 is 13 amino acids long. V gave up 4 bases and J gave up 5 bases, with 11 bases separating them. The germline V gene has CDR1 SQVTM and CDR2 ANQGSEA. CDR3 DNA sequence: TGCAGCGTTGCCCGAGGTTGGACCGGGGAGCTGTTTTTT. Amino acids: CSVARGWTGELFF.

This chain links TRBV7-3 with TRBJ2-5; tentative D call: TRBD1 (6 bases). V lost 5 bases and J lost 5, with 21 bases in between. This CDR3 is 16 amino acids long. Germline CDR1 is SGHTA and CDR2 is FQGTGA. In DNA, the CDR3 is TGTGCCAGCAGCCCCCGCACAGGGTCGGGACGGGAGACCCAGTACTTC. It codes for CASSPRTGSGRETQYF.

The J gene is TRBJ2-3, the V gene TRBV5-5; no clear D. The germline V and J ends were trimmed by 4 bases and 5 bases, with 20 bases remaining between them. CDR1 and CDR2 (germline): SGHKS, YYEKEE (reference sequence). This CDR3 has 16 residues. The CDR3 DNA follows: TGTGCCAGCAGCCAGGTTACAGCCTCGAACGGAGATACGCAGTATTTT. This translates into CASSQVTASNGDTQYF.

Here the CDR3 DNA reads TGTGCCAGCAGCGCGGCGCTGGGGAACCAAGAGACCCAGTACTTC. This codes for CASSAALGNQETQYF. This rearrangement joins TRBV9 to TRBJ2-5; no definite D call. V lost 3 bases to trimming and J lost 0 bases, with 12 bases between them. Germline CDR1 and CDR2: SGDLS and YYNGEE. The CDR3 is made up of 15 amino acids.

This chain joins TRBV28 and TRBJ1-2; D is ambiguous. CDR3 length: 12 residues. CDR1 MDHEN and CDR2 SYDVKM come from the germline V gene. V shed 5 bases and J shed 4 bases, with 8 bases lying between them. CDR3 region: CASSLYRYGYTF. CDR3 DNA sequence: TGTGCCAGCAGTCTATACCGCTATGGCTACACCTTC.

V usage is TRBV28 and J usage is TRBJ1-2; D is unclear. This CDR3 region has 15 residues. From germline, CDR1 is MDHEN and CDR2 SYDVKM. Trimming left V 5 bases short and J 0 bases short, with 13 bases between. In DNA, the CDR3 is TGTGCCAGCAGTCCCCTAGGGCTGGCTAACTATGGCTACACCTTC. Protein: CASSPLGLANYGYTF.

The chain recombines TRBV5-1 with TRBJ1-6; D is unclear. V was trimmed by 3 bases and J by 9 bases, leaving 13 bases between them. This CDR3 comprises 14 residues. The germline gives CDR1 SGHRS, CDR2 YFSETQ. In DNA, the CDR3 is TGCGCCAGCAGCTACGGGATTGAGGGTTCACCCCTCCACTTT. Translation: CASSYGIEGSPLHF.

The rearrangement uses TRBV4-2 and TRBJ2-7; D ambiguous. The V end lost 0 bases, the J end lost 4 bases, and 13 bases lay between the germline ends. The CDR3 covers 15 residues. Germline V gives CDR1 LGHNA, CDR2 YNFKEQ. For the CDR3, the DNA is TGTGCCAGCAGCCAAGAAGCCCTTGCCCCTTACGAGCAGTACTTC. This translates into CASSQEALAPYEQYF.

V is TRBV18 and J is TRBJ2-5, with 8 bases aligning to TRBD2. Germline-derived CDR1 and CDR2 are KGHSH and LQKENI. This CDR3 region has 16 residues. J was trimmed by 4 bases and V by 0 bases; bases with no gene match: 7. The CDR3 coding sequence is TGTGCCAGCTCACCACCGAGTAGCGGGGTGGCAGAGACCCAGTACTTC. This translates into CASSPPSSGVAETQYF.

The chain recombines TRBV7-2 with TRBJ1-5, with D tentatively TRBD1 (5 bases). This CDR3 region has 17 residues. Germline CDR1 is SGHTA and CDR2 is FQGNSA. The ends were cut back, 5 bases at V and 5 bases at J, with 22 bases in the middle. In DNA, the CDR3 is TGTGCCAGCAGCCGTACCGGGACCCACCGCGGGGATCAGCCCCAGCATTTT. Translated, it gives CASSRTGTHRGDQPQHF. Supplemented by reference TRBV7-2 and TRBJ1-5, the full variable domain reads GAGVSQSPSNKVTEKGKDVELRCDPISGHTALYWYRQSLGQGLEFLIYFQGNSAPDKSGLPSDRFSAERTGGSVSTLTIQRTQQEDSAVYLCASSRTGTHRGDQPQHFGDGTRLSIL.